This T cell receptor beta chain stems from a study of molecular identifiers for immune sequencing clone quantification (dated by TCRdb to the late 2010s). For context, the study as a whole: For a replicate experiment, RNA from 20,000 or 100,000 naive CD8 T cells was divided into five aliquots, and four of the five aliquots were sequenced. This methods study used CD8 T cells to benchmark TCR RNA copy counting and molecular-identifier clustering-based TCR repertoire sequencing (MIDCIRS). Overall study results and their limits: Roughly 3 recovered TCR RNA copies per cell were obtained by modeling, versus 9 to 10 by digital PCR, implying a capture efficiency of about 30%. When barcode sub-clustering was left out, chimeric consensus sequences inflated TCR diversity, with chimeras reaching as high as 47%. In CMV-specific effector cells, clones with more than 20 RNA copies accounted for over 99% of molecules, whereas in naive cells such clones accounted for under 1%. The naive libraries included spiked-in Jurkat TCR RNA (around 9 copies' worth), and this RNA is not part of the donor repertoire. A single cell's worth of spiked-in Jurkat TCR RNA was reported detectable even among under 1.3 million naive CD8 T cells. The sizes of highly expanded clones could end up underestimated when identical TCR molecules share a barcode.

For this clonotype: Its antigen remains undetermined. This may arise from a read error, as a much more abundant clone is one base away.

The library was obtained by PCR. The sequencer was an Illumina HiSeq 4000. Preparation of bulk TCR libraries followed a previously described approach, with the TCR primers listed in Table S5. The Qiagen AllPrep DNA/RNA kit was used to purify total RNA. Before analysis, reads from multiple sequencing runs of the same library were pooled. In the authors' own workflow: Reads were retained only if an exact TCR constant sequence was present, and the retained reads were trimmed to 150 nt and grouped according to their 12-nt molecular barcodes. Reads in each barcode group were sub-clustered using a 15% Levenshtein threshold, and a quality-weighted consensus sequence was built for each RNA molecule. Non-functional sequences were excluded, and lower-count sequences lying one edit away from another sequence were also excluded. Based on fitting two negative binomial distributions, any barcode sub-cluster with under 20% of the maximum read count was discarded. TCRdb reran the public reads through fastp at Q25 and MiXCR, keeping productive beta chains. Duplicate CDR3 protein sequences are folded into a single record with the most common DNA and genes. In this record, the V and J calls reflect TCRdb's handling and not the investigators' own analysis. In this sample the table shows about 640,000 distinct CDR3 sequences, just under 20% of which occur a single time. The ten largest clones capture roughly 0.9% of the sample.

Naive CD8 T cell libraries were made from 20,000 to 1,000,000 sorted cells using 10%, 30% or 50% of purified RNA. Naive CD8 T cells, defined as CD8+CD4-CCR7+CD45RA+, were FACS-sorted into RLT Plus buffer on a BD FACSAria II. To test detection sensitivity, Jurkat RNA equivalent to more than 9 TCR copies was spiked into samples of roughly 20,000-1,100,000 naive CD8 T cells. Enrichment of CD8 T cells was done with RosetteSep CD8+ T Cell Enrichment Cocktail plus Ficoll-Paque, and ACK red cell lysis came afterward. Relative to germline, V is missing 5 bases and J is missing 4 bases, with 6 bases of the junction outside any gene match. CDR1 and CDR2 (MNHEY, SVGEGT) derive from the germline V gene. The cysteine opens and the phenylalanine closes a CDR3 of 14 amino acids. Solely the CDR3 DNA is kept, with 42 bases framed from the first base.

The sample comprised naive CD8+ T cells from blood, with Jurkat cell RNA spiked in. Interpreted using the paper, the cell subset or site label stands for: FACS-sorted CD8+CD4-CCR7+CD45RA+ naive T cells. The chain links TRBV6-2 or TRBV6-3 with TRBJ2-3, with 7 bases matching TRBD1. The TCR originated in a human donor in good health. Some libraries in this study had Jurkat cell RNA spiked in. The DNA sequence reads TGTGCCAGCAGTCCGACAGGGAACCCAGATACGCAGTATTTT. It translates to CASSPTGNPDTQYF.